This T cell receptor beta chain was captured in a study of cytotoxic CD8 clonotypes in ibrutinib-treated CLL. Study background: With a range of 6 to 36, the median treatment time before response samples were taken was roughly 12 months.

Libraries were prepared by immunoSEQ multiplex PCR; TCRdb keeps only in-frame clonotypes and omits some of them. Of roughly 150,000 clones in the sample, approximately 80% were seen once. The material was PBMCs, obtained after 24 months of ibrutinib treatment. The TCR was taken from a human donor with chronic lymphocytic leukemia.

The CDR3 loop is CASRLRQGARNEQYF. CDR3 nucleotide sequence: TGCGCCAGCAGGCTCAGACAGGGGGCAAGAAACGAGCAGTACTTC. V and J are TRBV5-1 and TRBJ2-7; 10 bases agree with TRBD1. Germline CDR1 is SGHRS and CDR2 is YFSETQ. The CDR3 contains 15 residues. The V segment lost 5 bases and the J segment 5 bases; nucleotides outside the gene matches: 10.